A single sample gave rise to the 7 T cell receptor beta chains below, sequenced in a study of blood T cell repertoires in COVID-19 (dated by TCRdb to about 2020). The library was generated by the immunoSEQ multiplex PCR assay. As stored in TCRdb, this immuneACCESS dataset retains in-frame rearrangements with V and J assigned. A fraction of the clones does not appear; measured against another copy, unresolved V genes explain less than half of the discrepancy, and the remainder lacks a known reason. The sample data list approximately 190,000 clones, and around four fifths of these were observed just once. Of the sample, less than 20% is held by the ten largest clones. The sample taken for sequencing was peripheral blood. The source is a human donor in a cohort sampled during active COVID-19.

This clone was detected once. The chain uses TRBV6-5 and TRBJ2-3, with D perhaps TRBD2 (5 bases). Germline loops: CDR1 MNHEY, CDR2 SVGAGI. V shed 6 bases and J shed 0 bases, with 10 bases lying between them. The CDR3 length is 14 residues. CDR3 nucleotide sequence: TGTGCCAGCAGGAGGGTTTCTAGCACAGATACGCAGTATTTT. Its translation is CASRRVSSTDTQYF.

This chain links TRBV28 with TRBJ2-1, with 9 bases identical to TRBD2. Germline V gene sequence: CDR1 MDHEN, CDR2 SYDVKM. The junction had 10 bases not matched to a gene; V was cut back by 6 bases and J by 4 bases. This CDR3 comprises 16 residues. In DNA form, the CDR3 reads TGTGCCAGCAGCCCTCAGGCGAGCGGGAGGTACAATGAGCAGTTCTTC. Translated: CASSPQASGRYNEQFF.

CDR3 amino acids: CASSPSPGGYTDTQYF. Here the CDR3 DNA reads TGTGCCAGCAGCCCCTCCCCAGGGGGCTACACAGATACGCAGTATTTT. This chain connects TRBV7-8 to TRBJ2-3; 8 bases align to TRBD1. V shed 5 bases and J 2 bases; nucleotides not matched to a gene: 9. Germline CDR1 SGHVS, CDR2 FQNEAQ. The CDR3 sequence is 16 residues long. The variable domain in full, completed from reference TRBV7-8 and TRBJ2-3, reads GAGVSQSPRYKVAKRGQDVALRCDPISGHVSLFWYQQALGQGPEFLTYFQNEAQLDKSGLPSDRFFAERPEGSVSTLKIQRTQQEDSAVYLCASSPSPGGYTDTQYFGPGTRLTVL.

V is TRBV27 and J is TRBJ2-7, with 7 bases identical to TRBD1. This CDR3 is built from 13 residues. The germline CDR1 and CDR2 sequences are MNHEY and SMNVEV (reference sequence). V gave up 5 bases and J gave up 3 bases; unmatched junction bases: 4. In DNA, the CDR3 is TGTGCCAGCAGTAAGGGACAGATCTACGAGCAGTACGTC. This gives the protein CASSKGQIYEQYV.

The CDR3 sequence is CASSPGTGMLEKLFF. For the CDR3, the DNA is TGTGCCAGCAGCCCCGGGACAGGGATGTTGGAAAAACTGTTTTTT. The V and J genes are TRBV27 and TRBJ1-4; TRBD1 matches 9 bases. Trimming at V came to 6 bases and at J to 8 bases, leaving 10 bases not matched to a gene. Germline CDR1 and CDR2: MNHEY and SMNVEV (reference sequence). The CDR3 extends over 15 amino acids. Full variable domain (remainder filled in from reference TRBV27 and TRBJ1-4): EAQVTQNPRYLITVTGKKLTVTCSQNMNHEYMSWYRQDPGLGLRQIYYSMNVEVTDKGDVPEGYKVSRKEKRNFPLILESPSPNQTSLYFCASSPGTGMLEKLFFGSGTQLSVL.

V usage is TRBV7-9 and J usage is TRBJ1-2, with D maybe TRBD1 (6 bases). Germline lookup yields CDR1 SEHNR and CDR2 FQNEAQ (reference sequence). The CDR3 contains 13 residues. Trimming pared 4 bases from V and 4 bases from J, leaving 10 bases between. In DNA form, the CDR3 reads TGTGCCAGCAGCTCCGGGGGGCCCTATGGCTACACCTTC. As protein: CASSSGGPYGYTF.

The CDR3: CASSLGQGAYEQYF. In nucleotides, the CDR3 is TGCGCCAGCAGCTTGGGGCAGGGGGCCTACGAGCAGTACTTC. V gene TRBV5-1 combines with J gene TRBJ2-7; 7 bases are shared with TRBD1. The CDR3 totals 14 residues. Per the germline V gene, CDR1 is SGHRS and CDR2 is YFSETQ. V lost 0 bases to trimming and J lost 2 bases; unmatched junction nucleotides: 2.